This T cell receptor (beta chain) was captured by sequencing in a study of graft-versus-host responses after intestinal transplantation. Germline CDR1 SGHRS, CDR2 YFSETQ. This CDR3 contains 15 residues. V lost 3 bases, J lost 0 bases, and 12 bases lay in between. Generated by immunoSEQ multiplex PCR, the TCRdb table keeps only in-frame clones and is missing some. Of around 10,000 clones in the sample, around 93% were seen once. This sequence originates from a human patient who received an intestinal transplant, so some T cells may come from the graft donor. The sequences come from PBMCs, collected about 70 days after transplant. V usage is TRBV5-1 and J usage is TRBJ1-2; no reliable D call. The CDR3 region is CASSSRPWTNYGYTF. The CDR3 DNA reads TGCGCCAGCAGCTCCCGACCTTGGACTAACTATGGCTACACCTTC.